These 13 T cell receptor beta chains came from one sample sequenced in a study of T-cell reconstitution after alpha-beta-depleted transplantation in children. The TCRbeta library was prepared with unique molecular identifiers. TCRdb called the PCR reads again in MiXCR, with one record for every CDR3 protein. This table has 200,000 to 250,000 distinct CDR3 sequences, about 8.4% appearing once. Material: PBMCs, mostly from graft donor cells, obtained 360 days after TCRalphabeta/CD19-depleted stem cell transplant. The source is a male patient aged 2 to 10 who had a stem cell transplant for acute myeloid leukemia, so the T cells may come from the graft donor.

In its sample, this clonotype was seen many times. This rearrangement joins TRBV20-1 to TRBJ1-1, with D possibly matching TRBD1 (6 bases). The V gene's germline CDR1 is DFQATT and CDR2 SNEGSKA (reference sequence). The CDR3 length is 13 residues. V lost 7 bases, J lost 5 bases, and 17 bases lay in between. This CDR3 reads CSVERQARTEAFF. The CDR3 nucleotides read TGCAGTGTGGAGAGACAGGCGAGGACTGAAGCTTTCTTT.

This clonotype was picked up a small number of times. The gene calls are TRBV19 and TRBJ2-7, with D perhaps assigned TRBD1 or TRBD2 (5 bases each). Germline V gives CDR1 LNHDA, CDR2 SQIVND (reference sequence). The CDR3 is 15 amino acids. V was trimmed by 3 bases and J by 9 bases, leaving 21 bases between them. The CDR3 coding sequence is TGTGCCAGTAGTATCCGAGGGGCCCGCCCAAACGGGCAGTACTTC. This sequence encodes CASSIRGARPNGQYF.

This clonotype was counted many times. V and J are TRBV6-4 and TRBJ1-1; maybe TRBD1 (6 bases). The V end lost 6 bases, the J end lost 5 bases, and 13 bases lay between the germline ends. Germline lookup yields CDR1 MRHNA and CDR2 SNTAGT. The CDR3 has 13 residues. The CDR3 DNA sequence: TGTGCCAGCAGACAGGGTGTGGGGACTGAAGCTTTCTTT. Residues: CASRQGVGTEAFF.

This chain uses TRBV11-3 with TRBJ2-3; TRBD1 might be the D (6 bases). The V and J ends lost 5 bases and 3 bases respectively, with 12 bases between them. Germline V CDR1 and CDR2: SGHNT, YENEEA. The CDR3 is 14 residues long. The CDR3 DNA sequence: TGTGCCAGCAGCGGGGGCCGTGGGACAGATACGCAGTATTTT. Encoded protein: CASSGGRGTDTQYF. The full variable domain, completed using reference TRBV11-3 and TRBJ2-3, is EAGVVQSPRYKIIEKKQPVAFWCNPISGHNTLYWYLQNLGQGPELLIRYENEEAVDDSQLPKDRFSAERLKGVDSTLKIQPAELGDSAVYLCASSGGRGTDTQYFGPGTRLTVL.

This clonotype was detected a few times. The chain joins TRBV4-3 to TRBJ1-5, with D perhaps TRBD1 (6 bases). Germline V gene data show CDR1 as LGHNA and CDR2 as YSLEER. The CDR3 covers 15 residues. The ends were cut back, 1 base at V and 7 bases at J, with 14 bases in the middle. In DNA, the CDR3 is TGCGCCAGCAGCCAAGGGTGGCAGGGGAAACAGCCCCAGCATTTT. This gives the protein CASSQGWQGKQPQHF.

The V call is TRBV11-2, the J call TRBJ2-5, with unresolved D. CDR3 length: 14 amino acids. Trimming removed 7 bases from V and 5 bases from J, with 17 bases in between. The germline V gene has CDR1 SGHAT and CDR2 FQNNGV. For the CDR3, the DNA is TGTGCCAGCACCCAACGGGCCCCCCATGAGACCCAGTACTTC. This gives the protein CASTQRAPHETQYF.

The CDR3 DNA reads as TGTGCCAGCAGTTTAGAGGTAGCCCCACGAGCTTTCTTT. This translates into CASSLEVAPRAFF. This chain connects TRBV12-3 or TRBV12-4 to TRBJ1-1; the D is unclear. This CDR3 has 13 amino acids. The V end lost 1 base, the J end lost 10 bases, and 13 bases lay between the germline ends.

The chain recombines TRBV11-2 with TRBJ2-5, with 15 bases lining up with TRBD2. The CDR3 contains 15 residues. V dropped 3 bases and J dropped 4; count of bases not matched to a gene: 0. CDR1 is SGHAT, CDR2 FQNNGV, per germline. This CDR3 is CASSLGLAGGETQYF. CDR3 in DNA: TGTGCCAGCAGCTTGGGACTAGCGGGAGGAGAGACCCAGTACTTC.

This clonotype came up a few times. This chain uses TRBV11-2 with TRBJ1-3, with 8 positions matching TRBD1. There are 18 residues in the CDR3. Germline CDR1 is SGHAT and CDR2 is FQNNGV. With V trimmed by 5 bases and J by 3 bases, 15 bases remained unmatched. The CDR3 DNA sequence: TGTGCCAGCAGCACAAGACCTGGGCAGGGGGCTTTTGGAAACACCATATATTTT. Its protein product is CASSTRPGQGAFGNTIYF.

This chain joins TRBV7-8 and TRBJ2-5; 8 bases are shared with TRBD2. CDR3 length: 14 amino acids. The junction had 3 bases not matched to a gene; V was cut back by 1 base and J by 5 bases. Germline V gene lookup returns CDR1 SGHVS and CDR2 FQNEAQ. The CDR3 DNA reads as TGTGCCAGCAGCTTAGGGGCGGGGGGCGAGACCCAGTACTTC. Translating gives CASSLGAGGETQYF.

This clonotype was recorded a few times. V usage is TRBV5-1 and J usage is TRBJ1-6; D remains ambiguous. Germline values: CDR1 SGHRS, CDR2 YFSETQ. This CDR3 region has 14 residues. With 1 base removed from V and 10 bases from J, the gap between germline ends came to 12 bases. CDR3: CASSLMDLVSPLHF. CDR3 nucleotide sequence: TGCGCCAGCAGCTTGATGGATTTAGTGTCACCCCTCCACTTT.

There are a few counts of this clonotype. The chain links TRBV10-3 to TRBJ1-1, with 10 positions matching TRBD1. The ends lost 6 bases at V and 5 bases at J; junction bases unmatched: 9. Germline loops: CDR1 ENHRY, CDR2 SYGVKD. The CDR3 totals 15 residues. CDR3 DNA: TGTGCCATCAGAGGGACAGGGGCGTCGGTGACTGAAGCTTTCTTT. The encoded protein is CAIRGTGASVTEAFF.

The chain is built from TRBV11-2 and TRBJ2-3; the match to TRBD2 covers 15 bases. J lost 6 bases, V lost 3 bases, and 4 bases had no gene match. Germline lookup yields CDR1 SGHAT and CDR2 FQNNGV. CDR3 size: 16 residues. The CDR3 region is CASSFGLAGGQDTQYF. For the CDR3, the DNA is TGTGCCAGCAGCTTCGGACTAGCGGGGGGGCAGGATACGCAGTATTTT.